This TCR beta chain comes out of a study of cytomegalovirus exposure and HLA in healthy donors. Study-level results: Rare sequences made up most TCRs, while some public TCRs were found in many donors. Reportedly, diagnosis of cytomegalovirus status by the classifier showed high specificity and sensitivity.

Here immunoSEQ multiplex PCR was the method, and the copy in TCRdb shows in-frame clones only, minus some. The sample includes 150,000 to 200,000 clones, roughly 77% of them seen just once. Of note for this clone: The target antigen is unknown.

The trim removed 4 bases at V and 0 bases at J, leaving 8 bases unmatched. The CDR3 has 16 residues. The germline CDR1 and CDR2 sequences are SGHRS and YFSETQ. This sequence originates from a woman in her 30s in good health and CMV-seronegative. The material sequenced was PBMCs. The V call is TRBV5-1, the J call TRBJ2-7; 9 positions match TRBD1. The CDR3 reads CASSPWGQGSSYEQYF. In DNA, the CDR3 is TGCGCCAGCAGCCCCTGGGGACAGGGCTCCTCCTACGAGCAGTACTTC.